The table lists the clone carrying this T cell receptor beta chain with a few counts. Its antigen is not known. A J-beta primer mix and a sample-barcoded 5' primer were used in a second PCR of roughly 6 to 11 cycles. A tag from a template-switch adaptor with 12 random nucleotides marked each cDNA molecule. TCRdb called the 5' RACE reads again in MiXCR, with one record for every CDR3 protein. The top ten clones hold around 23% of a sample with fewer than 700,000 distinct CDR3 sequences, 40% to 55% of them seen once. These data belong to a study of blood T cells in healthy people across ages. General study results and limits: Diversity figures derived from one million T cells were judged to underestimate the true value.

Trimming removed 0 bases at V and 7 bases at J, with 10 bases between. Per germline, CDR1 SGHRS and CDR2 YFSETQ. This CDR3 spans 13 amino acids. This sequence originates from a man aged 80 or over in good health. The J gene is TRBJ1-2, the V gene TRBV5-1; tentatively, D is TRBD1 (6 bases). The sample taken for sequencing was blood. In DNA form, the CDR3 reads TGCGCCAGCAGCTTGGGACAGGTCTGTGGCTACACCTTC. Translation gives CASSLGQVCGYTF. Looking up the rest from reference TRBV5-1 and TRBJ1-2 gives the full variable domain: KAGVTQTPRYLIKTRGQQVTLSCSPISGHRSVSWYQQTPGQGLQFLFEYFSETQRNKGNFPGRFSGRQFSNSRSEMNVSTLELGDSALYLCASSLGQVCGYTFGSGTRLTVV.